This TCR beta chain was captured by sequencing in a study of regulatory T cells in long-lasting Graves disease. Researchers made TCR beta libraries by using iRepertoire HTBI primers and running Arm-PCR on CDR3 regions. MiXCR, applied by TCRdb to the multiplex PCR reads, yields one record per CDR3 protein. The sample consists of roughly 350,000 distinct CDR3 sequences, around 15% of them appearing once. Germline V CDR1 and CDR2: SNHLY, FYNNEI. The CDR3 sequence is 17 residues long. The V end was cut by 5 bases, the J end by 7 bases, with 24 bases between. Time point defined: newly diagnosed GD, antithyroid drugs for less than 3 months. Scientists built the TCR library using RNA that was extracted from PBMCs. The sample also formed part of further work on T cells in Graves' hyperthyroidism and ophthalmopathy.

The source of this sequence is a woman aged 18 to 35 with Graves disease. The chain is built from TRBV2 and TRBJ2-1; possibly TRBD2 for D (6 bases). The sequencing used peripheral blood mononuclear cells (PBMCs), collected at new diagnosis, from a patient treated with antithyroid drugs. CDR3 DNA: TGTGCCAGCAGTCCACAACCGGGACTCCCTCCGAGGAATGAGCAGTTCTTC. It yields the protein CASSPQPGLPPRNEQFF. Combining the CDR3 with reference TRBV2 and TRBJ2-1 gives the whole variable domain EPEVTQTPSHQVTQMGQEVILRCVPISNHLYFYWYRQILGQKVEFLVSFYNNEISEKSEIFDDQFSVERPDGSNFTLKIRSTKLEDSAMYFCASSPQPGLPPRNEQFFGPGTRLTVL.